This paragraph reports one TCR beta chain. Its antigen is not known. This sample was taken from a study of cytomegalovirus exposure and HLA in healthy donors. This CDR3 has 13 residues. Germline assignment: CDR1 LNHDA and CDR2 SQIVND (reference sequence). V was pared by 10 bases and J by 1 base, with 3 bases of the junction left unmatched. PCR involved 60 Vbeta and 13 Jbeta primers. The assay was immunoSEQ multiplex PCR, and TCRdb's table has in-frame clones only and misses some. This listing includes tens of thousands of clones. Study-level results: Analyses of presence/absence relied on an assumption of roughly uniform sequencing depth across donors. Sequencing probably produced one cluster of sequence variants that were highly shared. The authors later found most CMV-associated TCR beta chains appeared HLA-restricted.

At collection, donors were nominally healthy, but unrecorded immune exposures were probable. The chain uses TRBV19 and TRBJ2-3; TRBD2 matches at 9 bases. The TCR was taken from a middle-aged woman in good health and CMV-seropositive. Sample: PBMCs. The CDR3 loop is CATRLAGTDTQYF. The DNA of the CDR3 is TGTGCCACCCGACTAGCGGGCACAGATACGCAGTATTTT.